This T cell receptor (beta chain) was sequenced during a study of blood T cell repertoires in COVID-19. Study-wide context: Whether acute or convalescent, the COVID-19 samples came from the United States, Italy and Spain. T cells, B-cell-depleted T cells, or PBMCs supplied cDNA or gDNA.

The germline gives CDR1 SGHVS, CDR2 FNYEAQ. The V gene end was trimmed by 3 bases and the J gene end by 0 bases; junction bases not matched to a gene: 4. The CDR3 is 16 residues long. Original processing methods: Amplification from reference gene primers served as the basis for estimated nucleated cell counts. Only in-frame clones appear in the TCRdb table, and some are missing; sequencing was by immunoSEQ multiplex PCR. Clonal size and the V and J genes are those of that table, whereas D and trimming came from the DNA. The sample holds some 250,000 clones; 70% to 90% are singletons and the top ten take roughly 3%. In this sample, this clone turned up once.

The clonotype originates from a woman aged 25 to 39 who had recovered from COVID-19. V is TRBV7-6 and J is TRBJ2-3; 9 bases align to TRBD2. Material: peripheral blood. The CDR3 loop is CASSFLAGASTDTQYF. The CDR3 DNA follows: TGTGCCAGCAGCTTTTTAGCGGGGGCTAGCACAGATACGCAGTATTTT.